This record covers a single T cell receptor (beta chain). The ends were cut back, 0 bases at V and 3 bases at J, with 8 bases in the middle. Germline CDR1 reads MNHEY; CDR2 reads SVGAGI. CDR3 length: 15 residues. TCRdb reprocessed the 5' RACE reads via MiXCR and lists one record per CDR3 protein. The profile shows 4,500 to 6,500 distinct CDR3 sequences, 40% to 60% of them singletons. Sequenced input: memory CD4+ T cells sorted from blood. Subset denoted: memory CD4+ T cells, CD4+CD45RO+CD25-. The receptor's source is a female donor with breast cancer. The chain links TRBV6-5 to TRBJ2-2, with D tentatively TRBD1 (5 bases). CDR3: CASSYSQGYTGELFF. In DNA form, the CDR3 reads TGTGCCAGCAGTTACTCGCAGGGTTACACCGGGGAGCTGTTTTTT.